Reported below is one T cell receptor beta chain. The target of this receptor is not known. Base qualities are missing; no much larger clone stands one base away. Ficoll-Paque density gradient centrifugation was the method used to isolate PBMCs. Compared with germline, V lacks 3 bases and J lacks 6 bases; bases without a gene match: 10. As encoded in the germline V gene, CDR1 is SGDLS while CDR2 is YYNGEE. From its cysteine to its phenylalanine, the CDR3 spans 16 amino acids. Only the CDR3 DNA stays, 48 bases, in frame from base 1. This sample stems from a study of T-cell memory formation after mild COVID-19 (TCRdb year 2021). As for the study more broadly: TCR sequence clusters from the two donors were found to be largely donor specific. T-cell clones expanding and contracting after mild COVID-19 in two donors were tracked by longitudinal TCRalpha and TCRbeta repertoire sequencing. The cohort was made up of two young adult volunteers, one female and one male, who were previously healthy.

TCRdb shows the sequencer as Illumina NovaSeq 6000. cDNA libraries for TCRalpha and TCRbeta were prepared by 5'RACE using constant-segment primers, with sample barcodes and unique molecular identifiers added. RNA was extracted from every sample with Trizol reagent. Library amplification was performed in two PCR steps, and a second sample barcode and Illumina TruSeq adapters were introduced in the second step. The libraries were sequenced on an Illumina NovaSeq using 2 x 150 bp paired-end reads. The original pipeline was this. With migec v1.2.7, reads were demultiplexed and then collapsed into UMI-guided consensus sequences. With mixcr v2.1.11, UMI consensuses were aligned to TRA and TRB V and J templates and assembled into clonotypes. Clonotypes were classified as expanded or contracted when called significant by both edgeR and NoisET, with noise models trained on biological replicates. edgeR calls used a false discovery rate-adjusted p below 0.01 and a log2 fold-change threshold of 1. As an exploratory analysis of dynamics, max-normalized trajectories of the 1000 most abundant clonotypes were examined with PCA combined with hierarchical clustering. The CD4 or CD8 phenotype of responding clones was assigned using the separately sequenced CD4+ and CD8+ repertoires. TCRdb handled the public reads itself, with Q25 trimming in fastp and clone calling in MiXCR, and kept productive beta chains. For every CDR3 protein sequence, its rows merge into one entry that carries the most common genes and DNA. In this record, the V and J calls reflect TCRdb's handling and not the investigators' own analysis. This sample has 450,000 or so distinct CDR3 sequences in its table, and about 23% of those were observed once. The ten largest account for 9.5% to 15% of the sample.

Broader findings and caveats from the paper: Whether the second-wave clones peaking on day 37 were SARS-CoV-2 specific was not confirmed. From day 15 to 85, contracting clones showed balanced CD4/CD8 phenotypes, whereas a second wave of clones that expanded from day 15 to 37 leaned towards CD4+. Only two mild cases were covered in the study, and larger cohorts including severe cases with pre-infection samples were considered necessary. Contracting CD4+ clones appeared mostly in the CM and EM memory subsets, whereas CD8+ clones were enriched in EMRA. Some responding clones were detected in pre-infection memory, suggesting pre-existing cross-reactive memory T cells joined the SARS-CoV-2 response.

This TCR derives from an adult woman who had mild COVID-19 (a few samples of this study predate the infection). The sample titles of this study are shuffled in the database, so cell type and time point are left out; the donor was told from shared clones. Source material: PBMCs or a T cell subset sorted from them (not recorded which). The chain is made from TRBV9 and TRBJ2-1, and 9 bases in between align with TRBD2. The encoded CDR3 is CASSEGSGGLSNEQFF. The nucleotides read TGTGCCAGCAGCGAGGGGAGCGGGGGGTTGTCCAATGAGCAGTTCTTC.